These 20 T cell receptor beta chains were sequenced from one sample in a study of control samples from healthy donors and cancer patients. Some clones are missing from TCRdb's copy, which holds only in-frame ones; the method was immunoSEQ multiplex PCR. The sample lists about 84,000 clones, roughly 84% occurring once. The sequenced material came from PBMCs. The source of these receptors is a man between 60 and 70 years old with head and neck cancer.

The chain employs TRBV11-2 and TRBJ2-7; TRBD2 is a possible D gene (5 bases). With 7 bases removed from V and 3 bases from J, the gap between germline ends came to 13 bases. CDR1 is SGHAT, CDR2 FQNNGV, per germline. This CDR3 spans 13 amino acids. The CDR3 nucleotides read TGTGCCAGCACCACTCATGAGGGCTACGAGCAGTACTTC. It translates to CASTTHEGYEQYF.

The rearrangement links TRBV28 to TRBJ2-7, with a weak D call TRBD1 (6 bases). The CDR3 consists of 16 residues. The germline V and J ends were trimmed by 4 bases and 0 bases, with 16 bases remaining between them. Germline V gene lookup returns CDR1 MDHEN and CDR2 SYDVKM. This CDR3 reads CASSSLGTRSSYEQYF. The CDR3 nucleotides read TGTGCCAGCAGTTCTCTAGGGACAAGGAGCTCCTACGAGCAGTACTTC.

The chain is built from TRBV19 and TRBJ2-3; D is ambiguous. V lost 10 bases to trimming and J lost 5 bases, with 10 bases between them. The V gene's germline CDR1 is LNHDA and CDR2 SQIVND (reference sequence). The CDR3 sequence is 11 residues long. This chain's CDR3 is CATRRGDTQYF. The CDR3 region has the DNA TGTGCCACCCGAAGAGGAGATACGCAGTATTTT.

CDR3 nucleotide sequence: TGTGCCAGCAGCTCGCAGGGAAGTGGCACAGATACGCAGTATTTT. Translating it yields CASSSQGSGTDTQYF. The chain uses TRBV5-6 and TRBJ2-3; D may be TRBD1 (5 bases). CDR1 is SGHDT, CDR2 YYEEEE, per germline. CDR3 size: 15 residues. Trimming pared 3 bases from V and 1 base from J, leaving 12 bases between.

For this clone: Additional DNA sequences in this sample encode the identical CDR3. This chain's CDR3 is CASSSTYEQYF. As DNA, the CDR3 is TGTGCCAGCAGTTCCACCTACGAGCAGTACTTC. The J gene is TRBJ2-7, the V gene TRBV6-6; D gene ambiguous. This CDR3 region has 11 residues. Germline values: CDR1 MNHNY, CDR2 SVGAGI (reference sequence). The ends were cut back, 4 bases at V and 2 bases at J, with 3 bases in the middle.

This chain links TRBV7-2 with TRBJ1-4; D is uncertain. V was shortened by 5 bases and J by 14 bases, with 15 bases between the two germline ends. CDR3 length equals 12 residues. The germline CDR1 and CDR2 sequences are SGHTA and FQGNSA. The CDR3 sequence is CASSRTPGGLFF. DNA for the CDR3: TGTGCCAGCAGCAGGACTCCCGGTGGGCTGTTTTTT.

The chain couples TRBV5-4 to TRBJ2-1; D remains ambiguous. Trimming removed 1 base from V and 8 bases from J, with 10 bases in between. The CDR3 is 13 residues long. CDR1 and CDR2 (germline): SGHNT, YYREEE (reference sequence). The CDR3 loop is CASSLLVWDEQFF. The CDR3 DNA sequence: TGTGCCAGCAGCTTGCTAGTTTGGGATGAGCAGTTCTTC.

V usage is TRBV5-1 and J usage is TRBJ1-2; 8 bases line up with TRBD1. J gave up 3 bases and V 6 bases, and 7 bases lay outside the gene matches. The CDR3 totals 14 residues. The V gene's germline CDR1 is SGHRS and CDR2 YFSETQ. This CDR3 reads CASTPGGRDYGYTF. CDR3 nucleotides: TGCGCCAGCACCCCAGGGGGCCGTGACTATGGCTACACCTTC.

This clone appeared once. The CDR3 spells CSVAGTSGDEQYF. The CDR3 DNA reads TGCAGCGTCGCCGGGACTAGCGGCGACGAGCAGTACTTC. The chain combines TRBV29-1 with TRBJ2-7; 11 bases match TRBD2. The germline V gene has CDR1 SQVTM and CDR2 ANQGSEA. Germline trimming cut 6 bases from V and 5 bases from J; bases unmatched to any gene: 6. The CDR3 has 13 residues.

The chain links TRBV5-4 to TRBJ2-3; tentative D call: TRBD2 (6 bases). Looked up from germline, CDR1 is SGHNT and CDR2 is YYREEE (reference sequence). The CDR3 spans 16 residues. V dropped 4 bases and J dropped 0 bases, with 15 bases sitting between them. CDR3 in amino acids: CASSPPAGGSTDTQYF. The DNA of the CDR3 is TGTGCCAGCAGCCCCCCGGCTGGGGGGAGCACAGATACGCAGTATTTT.

V and J are TRBV28 and TRBJ2-1, with 8 bases that match TRBD2. The ends lost 5 bases at V and 2 bases at J; junction bases unmatched: 11. Germline loops: CDR1 MDHEN, CDR2 SYDVKM. The CDR3 consists of 17 residues. The CDR3 protein is CASSPRGSGRTYNEQFF. The DNA of the CDR3 is TGTGCCAGCAGTCCCCGCGGGAGCGGGAGAACCTACAATGAGCAGTTCTTC.

This sequence joins TRBV9 and TRBJ2-3; possibly TRBD2 for D (5 bases). The CDR3 covers 15 residues. Looked up from germline, CDR1 is SGDLS and CDR2 is YYNGEE. Trimming shortened V by 0 bases and J by 8 bases, and 16 bases separated the two germline ends. The CDR3 spells CASSVAPSLEGTQYF. In nucleotides, the CDR3 is TGTGCCAGCAGCGTAGCTCCCAGCCTCGAGGGTACGCAGTATTTT.

The chain employs TRBV7-6 and TRBJ2-6; 8 positions agree with TRBD2. The CDR3 is 19 amino acids. In germline, CDR1 is SGHVS, CDR2 FNYEAQ. The V gene end was trimmed by 4 bases and the J gene end by 4 bases; junction bases not matched to a gene: 15. CDR3 residues: CASSSLSGSPPLGANVLTF. The CDR3 coding sequence is TGTGCCAGCAGCTCCTTGAGCGGGAGCCCCCCTCTCGGGGCCAACGTCCTGACTTTC.

This clone is a singleton in its sample. This chain uses TRBV30 with TRBJ2-1; D possibly corresponds to TRBD1 (5 bases). CDR1 is GTSNPN, CDR2 SVGIG, per germline (reference sequence). The CDR3 loop spans 14 amino acids. Between the trimmed V and J ends, which lost 0 bases and 7 bases, there was a span of 13 bases. CDR3 in DNA: TGTGCCTGGAGTGTGATTAGGGGTCGAAATGAGCAGTTCTTC. Encoded protein: CAWSVIRGRNEQFF. Variable domain in full (rest from reference TRBV30 and TRBJ2-1): SQTIHQWPATLVQPVGSPLSLECTVEGTSNPNLYWYRQAAGRGLQLLFYSVGIGQISSEVPQNLSASRPQDRQFILSSKKLLLSDSGFYLCAWSVIRGRNEQFFGPGTRLTVL.

This rearrangement joins TRBV6-5 to TRBJ2-5; tentatively, D is TRBD2 (5 bases). The better agreement between TRBJ2-7 and the DNA end casts doubt on the J call. This CDR3 is 15 amino acids long. CDR1 is MNHEY and CDR2 is SVGAGI in the germline V gene. The CDR3 DNA reads as TGTGCCAGCAGCCCGAGGCTAGCCGCTGTCTACGAGCAGTACTTC. Protein: CASSPRLAAVYEQYF.

The gene calls are TRBV6-5 and TRBJ1-5; D call uncertain. Germline lookup yields CDR1 MNHEY and CDR2 SVGAGI. This CDR3 has 13 residues. The V gene lost 6 bases and the J gene lost 5 bases, with 11 bases spanning the gap. The CDR3 sequence is CASSGQTDQPQHF. The CDR3 DNA sequence: TGTGCCAGCAGCGGGCAGACCGATCAGCCCCAGCATTTT.

The chain recombines TRBV4-2 with TRBJ1-2, with D maybe TRBD1 (5 bases). CDR1 is LGHNA and CDR2 is YNFKEQ in the germline V gene. V dropped 3 bases and J dropped 6 bases, with 17 bases sitting between them. CDR3 length: 15 residues. The CDR3 protein is CASSQSRRGSDGYTF. Written as DNA, the CDR3 is TGTGCCAGCAGCCAGTCCCGCCGGGGGAGCGATGGCTACACCTTC.

The V and J genes are TRBV19 and TRBJ1-5; 8 bases fit TRBD1. V was pared by 0 bases and J by 6 bases, with 7 bases of the junction left unmatched. The CDR3 runs to 16 residues. CDR1 and CDR2 from the germline V gene are LNHDA and SQIVND (reference sequence). In DNA, the CDR3 is TGTGCCAGTAGTATAGAGGGAACAGGGGGTCGTCAGCCCCAGCATTTT. Its protein is CASSIEGTGGRQPQHF.

The V and J genes are TRBV6-5 and TRBJ2-7; D is uncertain. V dropped 6 bases and J dropped 3 bases, with 12 bases sitting between them. This CDR3 spans 13 amino acids. Germline loops: CDR1 MNHEY, CDR2 SVGAGI. CDR3: CASRTDTGYEQYF. The DNA of the CDR3 is TGTGCCAGCAGGACCGACACGGGCTACGAGCAGTACTTC.

The V and J genes are TRBV29-1 and TRBJ2-5; the D is unclear. This CDR3 comprises 11 residues. CDR1 is SQVTM and CDR2 is ANQGSEA in the germline V gene. Deletions cut 5 bases from V and 4 bases from J, with 8 bases between. CDR3 sequence: CSVRVGETQYF. The CDR3 coding sequence is TGCAGCGTTAGAGTAGGAGAGACCCAGTACTTC. Full variable domain (outside the CDR3, taken from reference TRBV29-1 and TRBJ2-5): SAVISQKPSRDICQRGTSLTIQCQVDSQVTMMFWYRQQPGQSLTLIATANQGSEATYESGFVIDKFPISRPNLTFSTLTVSNMSPEDSSIYLCSVRVGETQYFGPGTRLLVL.